These T cell receptor beta chains were read from a single sample in a study of T cell responses to AZD1222 COVID-19 vaccine. TCRdb's table, derived via immunoSEQ multiplex PCR, lists solely in-frame clones and lacks some. The repertoire holds about 84,000 clones, with nearly 90% as singletons. The material was peripheral blood, obtained on day 0 of AZD1222 vaccination. The receptors were gathered from an adult in good health. Both conserved end residues are part of each CDR3. A D gene is named only where the DNA matches it firmly. Not every row has a clone size; where given, it reads once, few, many or a size class.

D | size | J | V | CDR3 | DNA
TRBD2 | NA | TRBJ2-7 | TRBV13 | CASSRRGGQQVSYF | TGTGCCAGCAGCCGGCGGGGGGGTCAGCAAGTTTCTTACTTC
TRBD2 | NA | TRBJ2-5 | TRBV12-5 | CASGWGRAQETQYF | TGTGCTAGTGGTTGGGGGAGGGCTCAAGAGACCCAGTACTTC
TRBD1 | NA | TRBJ1-5 | TRBV19 | CATNPGTASNQPQHF | TGTGCCACCAACCCCGGGACAGCTAGCAATCAGCCCCAGCATTTT
NA | few | TRBJ2-1 | TRBV19 | CATAGNYNEQFF | TGTGCCACTGCGGGAAACTACAATGAGCAGTTCTTC
NA | NA | TRBJ2-1 | TRBV27 | CASSSQGPNEQFF | TGTGCCAGCAGTTCCCAGGGTCCCAATGAGCAGTTCTTC
NA | NA | TRBJ1-1 | TRBV5-1 | CASSRLGENTEAFF | TGCGCCAGCAGCCGGTTGGGCGAGAACACTGAAGCTTTCTTT
TRBD2 | NA | TRBJ2-7 | TRBV5-4 | CASSSTRLAGASEQYF | TGTGCCAGCAGCTCGACAAGACTAGCGGGAGCCTCCGAGCAGTACTTC
NA | NA | TRBJ1-2 | TRBV5-1 | CASSGGGRDPYGYTF | TGCGCCAGCAGCGGCGGGGGCAGGGACCCCTATGGCTACACCTTC
NA | NA | TRBJ1-2 | TRBV5-6 | CASSSARPAYGYTF | TGTGCCAGCAGCTCCGCCCGACCAGCATATGGCTACACCTTC
TRBD2 | NA | TRBJ2-7 | TRBV5-6 | CASSWSGRSSEQYF | TGTGCCAGCTCCTGGAGCGGGAGGTCCAGCGAGCAGTACTTC
NA | NA | TRBJ2-7 | TRBV5-1 | CASRLRDRDYEQYF | TGCGCCAGCCGGCTCCGGGACCGAGACTACGAGCAGTACTTC
TRBD1 | once | TRBJ1-5 | TRBV6-1 | CASSGMSGGADQPQHF | TGTGCCAGCAGTGGAATGTCAGGGGGCGCGGATCAGCCCCAGCATTTT
TRBD1 | NA | TRBJ1-2 | TRBV14 | CASSLHARDRYYGYTF | TGTGCCAGCAGCCTACACGCTAGGGACAGGTACTATGGCTACACCTTC
NA | NA | TRBJ1-2 | TRBV19 | CASSMGQVSGYTF | TGTGCCAGTAGTATGGGGCAGGTCTCTGGCTACACCTTC
TRBD1 | NA | TRBJ1-2 | TRBV19 | CASSIMGQKIYGYTF | TGTGCCAGTAGTATAATGGGACAGAAGATCTATGGCTACACCTTC
NA | NA | TRBJ1-1 | TRBV13 | CASSLGRSITEAFF | TGTGCCAGCAGCTTAGGCCGCAGTATTACTGAAGCTTTCTTT
TRBD1 | NA | TRBJ2-3 | TRBV25-1 | CASSDGDRPTDTQYF | TGTGCCAGCAGTGACGGGGACAGACCCACAGATACGCAGTATTTT
NA | NA | TRBJ1-3 | TRBV6-1 | CASTTRVPGNTIYF | TGTGCCAGCACCACCCGTGTGCCTGGAAACACCATATATTTT
TRBD2 | NA | TRBJ2-3 | TRBV14 | CASSQQASGRSSMQYF | TGTGCCAGCAGCCAACAGGCTAGCGGGAGAAGCAGTATGCAGTATTTT
NA | NA | TRBJ2-1 | TRBV7-9 | CASSLDARDEQFF | TGTGCCAGCAGCTTAGACGCTAGGGATGAGCAGTTCTTC
TRBD2 | NA | TRBJ2-1 | TRBV5-6 | CASSPIAGAYNEQFF | TGTGCCAGCAGCCCTATAGCGGGGGCCTACAATGAGCAGTTCTTC
TRBD2 | NA | TRBJ2-5 | TRBV3-1/TRBV3-2 | CASREAGGGETQYF | TGTGCCAGCAGGGAAGCGGGGGGCGGGGAGACCCAGTACTTC
NA | NA | TRBJ2-7 | TRBV6-5 | CASRQTGGVEQYF | TGTGCCAGCAGACAGACAGGAGGAGTCGAGCAGTACTTC
NA | NA | TRBJ2-1 | TRBV9 | CASSVSAGSYNEQFF | TGTGCCAGCAGCGTATCAGCGGGCTCCTACAATGAGCAGTTCTTC
NA | NA | TRBJ1-1 | TRBV11-3 | CASSLGGATEAFF | TGTGCCAGCAGCTTGGGGGGGGCCACTGAAGCTTTCTTT
NA | NA | TRBJ1-5 | TRBV3-1/TRBV3-2 | CASSRHQGDNQPQHF | TGTGCCAGCAGCCGCCACCAGGGTGACAATCAGCCCCAGCATTTT
NA | NA | TRBJ1-1 | TRBV29-1 | CSAGEDTEAFF | TGCAGCGCTGGGGAAGACACTGAAGCTTTCTTT
NA | NA | TRBJ1-4 | TRBV7-9 | CASSYQGGGEKLFF | TGTGCCAGCAGCTACCAAGGTGGCGGCGAAAAACTGTTTTTT
NA | NA | TRBJ1-2 | TRBV7-2 | CASSLTTVSPSYGYTF | TGTGCCAGCAGCCTAACGACAGTGAGCCCTAGCTATGGCTACACCTTC
NA | NA | TRBJ2-6 | TRBV7-3 | CASSLTNSGANVLTF | TGTGCCAGCAGCTTAACGAACTCTGGGGCCAACGTCCTGACTTTC
TRBD2 | few | TRBJ2-2 | TRBV18 | CASSPPVLAGVAGELFF | TGTGCCAGCTCACCACCGGTGCTAGCGGGAGTTGCCGGGGAGCTGTTTTTT
TRBD2 | NA | TRBJ2-1 | TRBV30 | CAWTKREANEQFF | TGTGCCTGGACTAAGCGGGAGGCCAATGAGCAGTTCTTC
TRBD2 | NA | TRBJ2-2 | TRBV4-3 | CASSRFSGNGGELFF | TGCGCCAGCAGCCGCTTTAGCGGGAATGGCGGGGAGCTGTTTTTT
NA | NA | TRBJ2-1 | TRBV15 | CATSRGLGTEQFF | TGTGCCACCAGCAGAGGGCTAGGCACCGAGCAGTTCTTC
NA | NA | TRBJ2-2 | TRBV27 | CASSLSGPLNTGELFF | TGTGCCAGCAGTTTATCAGGGCCTCTGAACACCGGGGAGCTGTTTTTT
NA | NA | TRBJ1-2 | TRBV27 | CASKPNRISIYGYTF | TGTGCCAGCAAGCCTAACAGGATTTCTATCTATGGCTACACCTTC
NA | NA | TRBJ1-4 | TRBV5-5 | CASSFYNEKLFF | TGTGCCAGCAGCTTCTACAATGAAAAACTGTTTTTT
TRBD2 | NA | TRBJ2-7 | TRBV7-8 | CASSPSGRVFHEQYF | TGTGCCAGCAGCCCAAGCGGGAGGGTATTCCACGAGCAGTACTTC
NA | NA | TRBJ1-1 | TRBV19 | CASSISARMGTEAFF | TGTGCCAGTAGTATCTCCGCGAGGATGGGGACTGAAGCTTTCTTT
NA | NA | TRBJ2-3 | TRBV18 | CASSPQGRESTQYF | TGTGCCAGCTCACCGCAGGGGCGCGAGTCTACGCAGTATTTT
NA | NA | TRBJ2-7 | TRBV7-8 | CASSIPPGPVSREQYF | TGTGCCAGCAGCATACCCCCGGGACCGGTATCTCGCGAGCAGTACTTC
TRBD2 | NA | TRBJ2-3 | TRBV18 | CASSPRIAGPTDTQYF | TGTGCCAGCTCACCCAGGATAGCGGGACCCACAGATACGCAGTATTTT
NA | NA | TRBJ1-5 | TRBV28 | CASSFSLNNQPQHF | TGTGCCAGCAGTTTTAGTCTAAACAATCAGCCCCAGCATTTT
NA | NA | TRBJ2-7 | TRBV5-1 | CASSTDAGKGPYEQYF | TGCGCCAGCAGCACTGACGCAGGGAAGGGCCCCTACGAGCAGTACTTC
NA | NA | TRBJ2-1 | TRBV2 | CASSESRTHEQFF | TGTGCCAGCAGTGAAAGTCGGACCCATGAGCAGTTCTTC
TRBD1 | NA | TRBJ1-5 | TRBV19 | CASSIMGQLIHQPQHF | TGTGCCAGTAGTATCATGGGACAGCTTATCCATCAGCCCCAGCATTTT
TRBD1 | NA | TRBJ1-2 | TRBV7-9 | CASSTGQPYGYTF | TGTGCCAGCAGCACGGGACAGCCCTATGGCTACACCTTC
NA | few | TRBJ2-2 | TRBV4-3 | CASSPTGAGELFF | TGCGCCAGCAGCCCCACGGGGGCCGGGGAGCTGTTTTTT
TRBD2 | NA | TRBJ2-1 | TRBV29-1 | CSVLAGGPLNEQFF | TGCAGCGTTCTAGCGGGAGGGCCCCTCAATGAGCAGTTCTTC
NA | NA | TRBJ1-5 | TRBV3-1/TRBV3-2 | CASSQEFGYSNQPQHF | TGTGCCAGCAGCCAAGAATTCGGATATAGCAATCAGCCCCAGCATTTT
NA | NA | TRBJ2-3 | TRBV7-2 | CASSPYADTQYF | TGTGCCAGCAGCCCCTACGCAGATACGCAGTATTTT
NA | NA | TRBJ1-4 | TRBV3-1/TRBV3-2 | CASSSKFGTTTNEKLFF | TGTGCCAGCAGCTCAAAATTTGGGACCACAACTAATGAAAAACTGTTTTTT
TRBD1 | NA | TRBJ1-2 | TRBV10-3 | CAISESTGSSGYTF | TGTGCCATCAGTGAGTCGACAGGGTCCAGTGGCTACACCTTC